The clone carrying this T cell receptor (beta chain) was observed once. Its matching antigen is unknown. Other DNA variants within this sample encode the same CDR3. The sample is drawn from a study of shared clonotypes between healthy human individuals. Broader study findings: Shared clonotypes: 4.5% to 5% naive CD4, roughly 3.5% naive CD8, 2.3% memory CD4, 0.4% memory CD8.

Here immunoSEQ multiplex PCR was the method, and the copy in TCRdb shows in-frame clones only, minus some. The repertoire holds hundreds of thousands of clones, with roughly 95% as singletons. Per germline, CDR1 KGHSH and CDR2 LQKENI. There are 14 residues in the CDR3. V lost 3 bases to trimming and J lost 3 bases, with 11 bases between them. The V call is TRBV18, the J call TRBJ2-5, with D perhaps TRBD2 (6 bases). The clonotype was recovered from a woman in her thirties in good health. Sequencing was performed on naive CD4+ T cells sorted from blood. Subset described: CD45RA+ positively selected. CDR3 residues: CASSPPTGEETQYF. DNA of the CDR3: TGTGCCAGCTCACCTCCGACGGGGGAAGAGACCCAGTACTTC.